This is a list of T cell receptor beta chains from one sample in a study of cytomegalovirus exposure and HLA in healthy donors. Assay: immunoSEQ multiplex PCR; the TCRdb copy retains only in-frame clones and omits some. The sample records approximately 160,000 clones, about 82% being singletons. The sample taken for sequencing was PBMCs. The receptors were gathered from a woman aged 45-59 years in good health and CMV-seropositive. CDR3s include the opening cysteine and the closing phenylalanine or tryptophan. D genes are given only for firm matches. Some rows have no size entry. The others give once, few or many, or a class for an expanded clone.

j_gene: TRBJ1-2; v_gene: TRBV18; abundance: -; d_gene: TRBD1; CDR3aa: CASSPNTGGEYGYTF; CDR3nt: TGTGCCAGCTCACCAAACACAGGGGGCGAGTATGGCTACACCTTC
j_gene: TRBJ2-2; v_gene: TRBV11-2; abundance: -; d_gene: -; CDR3aa: CASSQHANTGELFF; CDR3nt: TGTGCCAGCAGCCAACACGCGAACACCGGGGAGCTGTTTTTT
j_gene: TRBJ2-1; v_gene: TRBV5-1; abundance: -; d_gene: TRBD1; CDR3aa: CASSSGQGSYNEQFF; CDR3nt: TGCGCCAGCAGCTCCGGACAGGGTTCCTACAATGAGCAGTTCTTC
j_gene: TRBJ1-4; v_gene: TRBV21-1; abundance: -; d_gene: -; CDR3aa: CASSLQTGPNEKLFF; CDR3nt: TGTGCCAGCAGCCTGCAGACAGGGCCTAATGAAAAACTGTTTTTT
j_gene: TRBJ2-5; v_gene: TRBV6-5; abundance: once; d_gene: -; CDR3aa: CASRGGETQYF; CDR3nt: TGTGCCAGCAGGGGAGGAGAGACCCAGTACTTC
j_gene: TRBJ2-2; v_gene: TRBV7-7; abundance: -; d_gene: TRBD2; CDR3aa: CASSSGLAEPGELFF; CDR3nt: TGTGCTAGCAGCTCGGGACTAGCGGAACCCGGGGAGCTGTTTTTT
j_gene: TRBJ2-2; v_gene: TRBV11-3; abundance: -; d_gene: TRBD1; CDR3aa: CASKMGQGYTGELFF; CDR3nt: TGTGCCAGCAAAATGGGACAGGGTTACACCGGGGAGCTGTTTTTT
j_gene: TRBJ2-3; v_gene: TRBV18; abundance: -; d_gene: TRBD2; CDR3aa: CASSLAGPRTDTQYF; CDR3nt: TGTGCCAGCTCACTAGCGGGACCTCGCACAGATACGCAGTATTTT
j_gene: TRBJ1-1; v_gene: TRBV25-1; abundance: -; d_gene: -; CDR3aa: CASSGSSAEAFF; CDR3nt: TGTGCCAGCAGTGGGTCTAGCGCTGAAGCTTTCTTT
j_gene: TRBJ2-7; v_gene: TRBV2; abundance: -; d_gene: TRBD1; CDR3aa: CASNQGQAEQYF; CDR3nt: TGTGCCAGCAACCAAGGACAGGCAGAGCAGTACTTC
j_gene: TRBJ2-6; v_gene: TRBV29-1; abundance: -; d_gene: -; CDR3aa: CSIRGAGANVLTF; CDR3nt: TGCAGCATAAGGGGTGCTGGGGCCAACGTCCTGACTTTC
j_gene: TRBJ2-3; v_gene: TRBV4-3; abundance: -; d_gene: -; CDR3aa: CASSQDYGKGDTQYF; CDR3nt: TGCGCCAGCAGCCAAGATTACGGGAAAGGGGATACGCAGTATTTT
j_gene: TRBJ2-7; v_gene: TRBV6-5; abundance: once; d_gene: -; CDR3aa: CASSYNRDSHEQYF; CDR3nt: TGTGCCAGCAGTTACAACAGGGATTCCCACGAGCAGTACTTC
j_gene: TRBJ2-7; v_gene: TRBV18; abundance: -; d_gene: -; CDR3aa: CASSEQDRMYF; CDR3nt: TGTGCCAGCTCAGAACAGGATCGGATGTACTTC
j_gene: TRBJ1-1; v_gene: TRBV13; abundance: once; d_gene: TRBD1; CDR3aa: CASSTTGTVYTEAFF; CDR3nt: TGTGCCAGCAGCACTACAGGGACAGTGTACACTGAAGCTTTCTTT
j_gene: TRBJ2-1; v_gene: TRBV4-2; abundance: -; d_gene: TRBD2; CDR3aa: CASSPVLAGGPNEQFF; CDR3nt: TGTGCCAGCAGCCCCGTTCTAGCGGGGGGGCCCAATGAGCAGTTCTTC
j_gene: TRBJ1-2; v_gene: TRBV27; abundance: -; d_gene: -; CDR3aa: CASSSGYGYTF; CDR3nt: TGTGCCAGCAGTTCGGGGTATGGCTACACCTTC
j_gene: TRBJ1-1; v_gene: TRBV15; abundance: -; d_gene: -; CDR3aa: CATSRLNTEAFF; CDR3nt: TGTGCCACCAGCAGATTAAACACTGAAGCTTTCTTT
j_gene: TRBJ1-2; v_gene: TRBV7-2; abundance: -; d_gene: -; CDR3aa: CASSWASQGNYGYTF; CDR3nt: TGTGCCAGCAGCTGGGCCTCTCAGGGTAACTATGGCTACACCTTC
j_gene: TRBJ2-1; v_gene: TRBV4-1; abundance: -; d_gene: TRBD2; CDR3aa: CASSQDSSGSNEQFF; CDR3nt: TGCGCCAGCAGCCAAGATAGTAGCGGGAGCAATGAGCAGTTCTTC
j_gene: TRBJ2-1; v_gene: TRBV29-1; abundance: few; d_gene: -; CDR3aa: CSYVSYSSYNEQFF; CDR3nt: TGCAGCTATGTCAGCTACAGCTCCTACAATGAGCAGTTCTTC
j_gene: TRBJ1-4; v_gene: TRBV27; abundance: once; d_gene: -; CDR3aa: CASSFSGETNEKLFF; CDR3nt: TGTGCCAGCAGTTTTTCTGGAGAGACTAATGAAAAACTGTTTTTT